This T cell receptor (beta chain) was profiled in a study of T cell responses to AZD1222 COVID-19 vaccine. General study results and limits: Seropositivity was recorded at baseline in only a handful of AZD1222 recipients.

Of note for this clone: The antigen is not known.

V shed 6 bases, J shed 8 bases, and the junction held 6 bases outside the gene matches. This CDR3 is built from 14 residues. Germline loops: CDR1 MDHEN, CDR2 SYDVKM. TCRdb's copy holds only in-frame clones and misses some; the assay was immunoSEQ multiplex PCR. The table has 98,000 or so clones, over 90% seen once. The sequencing here drew on peripheral blood, taken on day 0 of AZD1222 vaccination. The chain uses TRBV28 and TRBJ1-6; 8 positions agree with TRBD1. The receptor was derived from an adult in good health. CDR3 in DNA: TGTGCCAGCAGCCCAGACAGGGGCCATTCACCCCTCCACTTT. Amino acids: CASSPDRGHSPLHF. Full variable domain (outside the CDR3, taken from reference TRBV28 and TRBJ1-6): DVKVTQSSRYLVKRTGEKVFLECVQDMDHENMFWYRQDPGLGLRLIYFSYDVKMKEKGDIPEGYSVSREKKERFSLILESASTNQTSMYLCASSPDRGHSPLHFGNGTRLTVT.